These T cell receptor beta chains were read from a single sample in a study of T cell responses to AZD1222 COVID-19 vaccine. Produced via immunoSEQ multiplex PCR; TCRdb's table is partial and in-frame only. The data hold roughly 120,000 clones, with 85% to 95% observed a single time. This material consisted of peripheral blood, taken 28 days after the second AZD1222 dose. The receptors shown here come from an adult who received the AZD1222 COVID-19 vaccine. Each CDR3 is given with its conserved first and last residue. A D gene is named only where the DNA matches it firmly. The size entry is marked missing in some rows and otherwise reads once, few, many or a size class.

D gene | clone size | J gene | V gene | CDR3 protein | CDR3 DNA
. | . | TRBJ1-4 | TRBV19 | CASTSWGDGEKLFF | TGTGCCAGTACCTCTTGGGGGGACGGTGAAAAACTGTTTTTT
. | . | TRBJ2-2 | TRBV3-1/TRBV3-2 | CASSQGLNTGELFF | TGTGCCAGCAGCCAAGGCCTGAACACCGGGGAGCTGTTTTTT
TRBD1 | . | TRBJ1-1 | TRBV5-1 | CASSTGTGTLSTEAFF | TGCGCCAGCAGCACCGGGACAGGTACTTTGAGCACTGAAGCTTTCTTT
TRBD1 | . | TRBJ2-7 | TRBV24-1 | CATSDETGIYEQYF | TGTGCCACCAGTGACGAGACAGGGATCTACGAGCAGTACTTC
TRBD2 | . | TRBJ2-5 | TRBV7-6 | CASSPGTSGSKETQYF | TGTGCCAGCAGCCCCGGGACTAGCGGGAGTAAGGAGACCCAGTACTTC
TRBD1 | . | TRBJ1-4 | TRBV2 | CASRGQETNEKLFF | TGTGCCAGCAGGGGACAGGAAACTAATGAAAAACTGTTTTTT
. | . | TRBJ1-2 | TRBV3-1/TRBV3-2 | CASSPTIGTRLGYTF | TGTGCCAGCAGCCCTACCATCGGGACACGGCTAGGCTACACCTTC
TRBD2 | . | TRBJ2-3 | TRBV7-9 | CASSPRRAGGSDTQYF | TGTGCCAGCAGCCCACGCCGAGCGGGAGGATCAGATACGCAGTATTTT
. | . | TRBJ1-6 | TRBV10-3 | CAISESLAGNSPLHF | TGTGCCATCAGTGAGTCGCTGGCGGGGAATTCACCCCTCCACTTT
. | few | TRBJ2-3 | TRBV9 | CASSVTSSTDTQYF | TGTGCCAGCAGCGTTACCTCTAGCACAGATACGCAGTATTTT
TRBD1 | . | TRBJ2-2 | TRBV7-9 | CASSSVPGQKNTGELFF | TGTGCCAGCAGCTCAGTACCGGGACAGAAGAACACCGGGGAGCTGTTTTTT
. | . | TRBJ2-7 | TRBV9 | CASSETLSSYEQYF | TGTGCCAGCAGCGAGACTCTTAGCTCCTACGAGCAGTACTTC
. | once | TRBJ2-7 | TRBV5-4 | CASSPRGGYEQYF | TGTGCCAGCAGCCCCCGTGGGGGCTACGAGCAGTACTTC
. | . | TRBJ1-1 | TRBV9 | CASSLMEGKNTEAFF | TGTGCCAGCAGCTTGATGGAAGGGAAAAACACTGAAGCTTTCTTT
TRBD1 | . | TRBJ2-1 | TRBV30 | CAWSPSGQPWYNEQFF | TGTGCCTGGAGTCCCTCGGGACAGCCATGGTACAATGAGCAGTTCTTC
. | once | TRBJ2-1 | TRBV5-4 | CASSLDRENEQFF | TGTGCCAGCAGCTTGGACAGGGAGAATGAGCAGTTCTTC
TRBD2 | . | TRBJ2-2 | TRBV3-1/TRBV3-2 | CASSRRGAGGRTGELFF | TGTGCCAGCAGCCGCCGAGGGGCGGGGGGGCGGACCGGGGAGCTGTTTTTT
. | . | TRBJ2-7 | TRBV11-1 | CASSITPNPYEQYF | TGTGCCAGCAGCATCACCCCTAACCCCTACGAGCAGTACTTC
. | few | TRBJ2-5 | TRBV6-5 | CASSYGGTETQYF | TGTGCCAGCAGTTATGGGGGAACGGAGACCCAGTACTTC
TRBD1 | . | TRBJ2-3 | TRBV12-5 | CASGDPRGPKTDTQYF | TGTGCTAGTGGGGACCCAAGGGGGCCTAAGACAGATACGCAGTATTTT
TRBD1 | . | TRBJ1-1 | TRBV6-5 | CASSYSGTVNTEAFF | TGTGCCAGCAGTTACTCTGGGACAGTGAACACTGAAGCTTTCTTT
TRBD1 | . | TRBJ1-2 | TRBV30 | CAWAQGAKGASAYGYTF | TGTGCCTGGGCCCAGGGGGCCAAGGGGGCGTCGGCTTATGGCTACACCTTC